Listed below are T cell receptor beta chains from one sample, sequenced in a study of T cell repertoires in cytomegalovirus infection. TCRdb recomputed calls from the reads with MiXCR, one row per CDR3 protein. The table lists under 800,000 distinct CDR3 sequences, 20% to 25% of them singletons. Sequencing was carried out using CD8+ T cells from PBMCs. The receptors here all came from a human donor in good health (CMV status not recorded). Some clones in this sample may be carry-over from other donors' samples. CDR3s include the opening cysteine and the closing phenylalanine or tryptophan. Fields, in order: CDR3 protein, CDR3 DNA, J gene, V gene, D gene, clone size. D genes are given only for firm matches. The listing skips clone size in some rows; elsewhere it reads once, few, many or a size class.

CDR3 protein: CASSYPGSLAGYTF
CDR3 DNA: TGTGCCAGCAGTTACCCAGGTTCTCTGGCAGGCTACACCTTC
J gene: TRBJ1-2
V gene: TRBV6-4
D gene: NA
clone size: NA

CDR3 protein: CSARPTPGLSHGYTF
CDR3 DNA: TGCAGTGCTAGACCTACACCAGGGCTCTCCCATGGCTACACCTTC
J gene: TRBJ1-2
V gene: TRBV20-1
D gene: NA
clone size: NA

CDR3 protein: CASSQDSRGDNEQFF
CDR3 DNA: TGCGCCAGCAGCCAAGATTCCCGGGGCGACAATGAGCAGTTCTTC
J gene: TRBJ2-1
V gene: TRBV4-3
D gene: NA
clone size: few

CDR3 protein: CASSLKRDSQETQYF
CDR3 DNA: TGTGCCAGCAGCTTAAAGCGCGACAGCCAAGAGACCCAGTACTTC
J gene: TRBJ2-5
V gene: TRBV7-9
D gene: NA
clone size: few

CDR3 protein: CASSFHPPDRNTDTQYF
CDR3 DNA: TGTGCCAGCAGTTTTCACCCCCCAGACCGAAACACAGATACGCAGTATTTT
J gene: TRBJ2-3
V gene: TRBV28
D gene: NA
clone size: NA

CDR3 protein: CASSLSTSGALIQETQYF
CDR3 DNA: TGTGCCAGCAGCTTATCAACTAGCGGGGCGCTAATCCAAGAGACCCAGTACTTC
J gene: TRBJ2-5
V gene: TRBV7-2
D gene: TRBD2
clone size: many

CDR3 protein: CASSLTSGGSNEQFF
CDR3 DNA: TGTGCCAGCAGCTTAACTAGCGGGGGTTCCAATGAGCAGTTCTTC
J gene: TRBJ2-1
V gene: TRBV11-3
D gene: TRBD2
clone size: few

CDR3 protein: CASSGRTRGNQPQHF
CDR3 DNA: TGTGCCAGCAGCGGCAGGACGAGGGGAAATCAGCCCCAGCATTTT
J gene: TRBJ1-5
V gene: TRBV5-6
D gene: NA
clone size: few

CDR3 protein: CASSLSGGVHEQYF
CDR3 DNA: TGTGCCAGCAGTTTATCAGGGGGAGTACACGAGCAGTACTTC
J gene: TRBJ2-7
V gene: TRBV27
D gene: NA
clone size: many

CDR3 protein: CASTKGGTEAFF
CDR3 DNA: TGTGCCAGCACCAAAGGGGGGACTGAAGCTTTCTTT
J gene: TRBJ1-1
V gene: TRBV7-9
D gene: NA
clone size: many

CDR3 protein: CASSLDPPWVAATDTQYF
CDR3 DNA: TGTGCCAGCAGCTTAGATCCTCCCTGGGTAGCAGCCACAGATACGCAGTATTTT
J gene: TRBJ2-3
V gene: TRBV11-2
D gene: NA
clone size: many

CDR3 protein: CASSQTSGEQETQYF
CDR3 DNA: TGTGCCAGCAGCCAAACTAGCGGGGAACAAGAGACCCAGTACTTC
J gene: TRBJ2-5
V gene: TRBV7-9
D gene: TRBD2
clone size: NA

CDR3 protein: CASSEKRHYGYTF
CDR3 DNA: TGTGCCAGCAGTGAAAAACGGCACTATGGCTACACCTTC
J gene: TRBJ1-2
V gene: TRBV25-1
D gene: NA
clone size: NA

CDR3 protein: CASSRYLSGGEAYTQYF
CDR3 DNA: TGTGCCAGCAGCCGATACCTTAGCGGGGGGGAAGCATATACGCAGTATTTT
J gene: TRBJ2-3
V gene: TRBV28
D gene: TRBD2
clone size: few

CDR3 protein: CASSYLAEIYNEQFF
CDR3 DNA: TGTGCCAGCAGTTACTTGGCAGAAATCTACAATGAGCAGTTCTTC
J gene: TRBJ2-1
V gene: TRBV6-6
D gene: NA
clone size: few

CDR3 protein: CASSLGGEKDTQYF
CDR3 DNA: TGTGCCAGCAGCTTAGGAGGGGAGAAGGATACGCAGTATTTT
J gene: TRBJ2-3
V gene: TRBV7-9
D gene: NA
clone size: NA

CDR3 protein: CASSFIGLPGYYGYTF
CDR3 DNA: TGTGCCAGCAGCTTTATCGGGCTACCAGGGTACTATGGCTACACCTTC
J gene: TRBJ1-2
V gene: TRBV7-9
D gene: NA
clone size: few

CDR3 protein: CSATGGEGNTEAFF
CDR3 DNA: TGCAGTGCTACAGGGGGCGAGGGGAACACTGAAGCTTTCTTT
J gene: TRBJ1-1
V gene: TRBV20-1
D gene: TRBD1
clone size: NA

CDR3 protein: CSVERGLDTQYF
CDR3 DNA: TGCAGCGTTGAGAGGGGTTTAGATACGCAGTATTTT
J gene: TRBJ2-3
V gene: TRBV29-1
D gene: NA
clone size: NA

CDR3 protein: CASSLKGPTYNEQFF
CDR3 DNA: TGTGCCAGCAGCTTAAAGGGGCCTACCTACAATGAGCAGTTCTTC
J gene: TRBJ2-1
V gene: TRBV7-6
D gene: NA
clone size: many

CDR3 protein: CASSLKWSDSSEAFF
CDR3 DNA: TGTGCCAGCAGCTTAAAATGGAGCGACAGTTCTGAAGCTTTCTTT
J gene: TRBJ1-1
V gene: TRBV7-6
D gene: NA
clone size: NA

CDR3 protein: CASSQELGGTYEQYF
CDR3 DNA: TGCGCCAGCAGCCAAGAGTTAGGGGGGACCTACGAGCAGTACTTC
J gene: TRBJ2-7
V gene: TRBV4-1
D gene: NA
clone size: few

CDR3 protein: CASLGPGGSQPQHF
CDR3 DNA: TGTGCCAGCCTTGGACCCGGGGGGAGTCAGCCCCAGCATTTT
J gene: TRBJ1-5
V gene: TRBV2
D gene: NA
clone size: few

CDR3 protein: CSVEDPDNYNEQFF
CDR3 DNA: TGCAGCGTTGAAGATCCGGACAACTACAATGAGCAGTTCTTC
J gene: TRBJ2-1
V gene: TRBV29-1
D gene: NA
clone size: NA

CDR3 protein: CASSLRSPGGPTDTQYF
CDR3 DNA: TGTGCCAGCAGCTTAAGGTCCCCAGGGGGCCCCACAGATACGCAGTATTTT
J gene: TRBJ2-3
V gene: TRBV7-3
D gene: TRBD1
clone size: many

CDR3 protein: CSVASDRVADEQFF
CDR3 DNA: TGCAGCGTTGCCTCGGACAGGGTAGCCGATGAGCAGTTCTTC
J gene: TRBJ2-1
V gene: TRBV29-1
D gene: TRBD1
clone size: NA

CDR3 protein: CASSLAWDYISGANVLTF
CDR3 DNA: TGTGCCAGCAGCTTAGCCTGGGACTACATCTCTGGGGCCAACGTCCTGACTTTC
J gene: TRBJ2-6
V gene: TRBV7-2
D gene: TRBD2
clone size: many

CDR3 protein: CVSSLGGGSSYEQYF
CDR3 DNA: TGTGTCAGCAGCTTGGGGGGCGGCAGCTCCTACGAGCAGTACTTC
J gene: TRBJ2-7
V gene: TRBV5-5
D gene: NA
clone size: NA

CDR3 protein: CSARGLGLNIQYF
CDR3 DNA: TGCAGTGCTAGAGGCCTGGGGCTGAACATTCAGTACTTC
J gene: TRBJ2-4
V gene: TRBV20-1
D gene: NA
clone size: NA

CDR3 protein: CASSHFYRANYNSPLHF
CDR3 DNA: TGTGCCAGCAGCCATTTCTACAGGGCTAACTATAATTCACCCCTCCACTTT
J gene: TRBJ1-6
V gene: TRBV14
D gene: NA
clone size: NA

CDR3 protein: CAISEGGGYNEQFF
CDR3 DNA: TGTGCCATCAGTGAAGGGGGGGGATACAATGAGCAGTTCTTC
J gene: TRBJ2-1
V gene: TRBV10-3
D gene: NA
clone size: few

CDR3 protein: CASSRDRSSQETQYF
CDR3 DNA: TGTGCCAGCAGTAGGGACAGGTCTTCCCAAGAGACCCAGTACTTC
J gene: TRBJ2-5
V gene: TRBV6-4
D gene: TRBD1
clone size: NA

CDR3 protein: CASSLAWRDRGHGYTF
CDR3 DNA: TGTGCCAGCAGCTTAGCGTGGCGAGACAGGGGACACGGCTACACCTTC
J gene: TRBJ1-2
V gene: TRBV7-2
D gene: TRBD1
clone size: NA

CDR3 protein: CASTWEGDYGYTF
CDR3 DNA: TGTGCCAGCACCTGGGAGGGGGACTATGGCTACACCTTC
J gene: TRBJ1-2
V gene: TRBV28
D gene: NA
clone size: NA

CDR3 protein: CASRNRDGEQFF
CDR3 DNA: TGTGCCAGCAGGAACAGGGATGGTGAGCAGTTCTTC
J gene: TRBJ2-1
V gene: TRBV12-3/TRBV12-4
D gene: NA
clone size: NA

CDR3 protein: CASSYSGYESRGLNTGELFF
CDR3 DNA: TGTGCCAGCAGTTACTCGGGCTACGAGAGTAGGGGACTCAACACCGGGGAGCTGTTTTTT
J gene: TRBJ2-2
V gene: TRBV6-6
D gene: NA
clone size: many

CDR3 protein: CASNGTPNTEAFF
CDR3 DNA: TGTGCCAGTAACGGGACTCCGAACACTGAAGCTTTCTTT
J gene: TRBJ1-1
V gene: TRBV19
D gene: NA
clone size: NA

CDR3 protein: CASSDGSRVGNQPQHF
CDR3 DNA: TGTGCCAGCAGTGATGGGTCGCGAGTGGGCAATCAGCCCCAGCATTTT
J gene: TRBJ1-5
V gene: TRBV2
D gene: NA
clone size: NA

CDR3 protein: CASSQYTGGRNEKLFF
CDR3 DNA: TGTGCCAGCAGCCAGTACACAGGGGGGAGAAATGAAAAACTGTTTTTT
J gene: TRBJ1-4
V gene: TRBV4-2
D gene: TRBD1
clone size: few

CDR3 protein: CSVELYNEQFF
CDR3 DNA: TGCAGCGTTGAGTTATACAATGAGCAGTTCTTC
J gene: TRBJ2-1
V gene: TRBV29-1
D gene: NA
clone size: NA

CDR3 protein: CASSYSSRGFTEAFF
CDR3 DNA: TGTGCCAGCAGTTACTCGAGTAGGGGGTTCACTGAAGCTTTCTTT
J gene: TRBJ1-1
V gene: TRBV6-6
D gene: NA
clone size: few

CDR3 protein: CASSLAQAQYF
CDR3 DNA: TGTGCCAGCAGCTTAGCACAGGCCCAGTACTTC
J gene: TRBJ2-5
V gene: TRBV7-2
D gene: NA
clone size: many

CDR3 protein: CSVESPGGDTQYF
CDR3 DNA: TGCAGTGTAGAGTCGCCAGGGGGAGATACGCAGTATTTT
J gene: TRBJ2-3
V gene: TRBV20-1
D gene: TRBD1
clone size: few

CDR3 protein: CASSPLPEGGPEAFF
CDR3 DNA: TGTGCCAGCAGCCCCTTACCGGAGGGTGGGCCTGAAGCTTTCTTT
J gene: TRBJ1-1
V gene: TRBV7-6
D gene: NA
clone size: few

CDR3 protein: CASSQDYDYGYTF
CDR3 DNA: TGCGCCAGCAGCCAAGATTATGACTATGGCTACACCTTC
J gene: TRBJ1-2
V gene: TRBV4-1
D gene: NA
clone size: few

CDR3 protein: CASSDGTAYGYTF
CDR3 DNA: TGTGCCAGCAGTGATGGAACAGCCTATGGCTACACCTTC
J gene: TRBJ1-2
V gene: TRBV2
D gene: NA
clone size: many

CDR3 protein: CASSLRRTGVDGSPLHF
CDR3 DNA: TGTGCCAGCAGCCTACGTCGGACAGGGGTTGACGGTTCACCCCTCCACTTT
J gene: TRBJ1-6
V gene: TRBV6-5
D gene: TRBD1
clone size: NA

CDR3 protein: CASRARDRVYNEQFF
CDR3 DNA: TGTGCCAGCAGGGCCCGGGACAGGGTATACAATGAGCAGTTCTTC
J gene: TRBJ2-1
V gene: TRBV6-2/TRBV6-3
D gene: TRBD1
clone size: NA

CDR3 protein: CASSWSGAGDEQFF
CDR3 DNA: TGTGCCAGCAGCTGGAGCGGGGCCGGGGATGAGCAGTTCTTC
J gene: TRBJ2-1
V gene: TRBV7-9
D gene: TRBD2
clone size: once

CDR3 protein: CASSYASPLPGANVLTF
CDR3 DNA: TGTGCCAGCAGTTACGCTAGCCCACTCCCTGGGGCCAACGTCCTGACTTTC
J gene: TRBJ2-6
V gene: TRBV6-2/TRBV6-3
D gene: NA
clone size: NA

CDR3 protein: CASSLGGWGRELFF
CDR3 DNA: TGTGCCAGCAGCTTAGGAGGCTGGGGTCGGGAGCTGTTTTTT
J gene: TRBJ2-2
V gene: TRBV11-3
D gene: NA
clone size: NA

CDR3 protein: CASSYHRGGLYNEQFF
CDR3 DNA: TGTGCCAGCAGCTACCACAGGGGGGGGTTATACAATGAGCAGTTCTTC
J gene: TRBJ2-1
V gene: TRBV7-9
D gene: NA
clone size: many

CDR3 protein: CASSSASEMGYEQYF
CDR3 DNA: TGTGCCAGCAGCTCCGCTAGCGAGATGGGCTACGAGCAGTACTTC
J gene: TRBJ2-7
V gene: TRBV4-2
D gene: NA
clone size: NA